This T cell receptor (beta chain) is drawn from a study of blood T cell repertoires in COVID-19. Overall study: Collection of acute and convalescent COVID-19 samples took place in the United States, Italy and Spain. PBMCs, B-cell-depleted T cells, or T cells provided the cDNA or gDNA that made up the material.

CDR3 length equals 13 residues. Germline V gene sequence: CDR1 MDHEN, CDR2 SYDVKM. Deletions cut 5 bases from V and 5 bases from J, with 12 bases between. Original analysis: Reference gene primer amplification in the assay estimated nucleated cell counts. Some clones are missing from TCRdb's copy, which holds only in-frame ones; the method was immunoSEQ multiplex PCR. The V and J calls and the clone size are those of that table, but D and trimming were determined from the DNA. Of about 52,000 clones listed, more than 75% are singletons. This TCR was sampled from a woman of 80 years or more with acute or convalescent COVID-19. What was sequenced was peripheral blood. This chain uses TRBV28 with TRBJ1-2; D is unresolved. This CDR3 is CASSPNGLYGYTF. The DNA of the CDR3 is TGTGCCAGCAGTCCGAATGGACTGTATGGCTACACCTTC.